This is a list of T cell receptor beta chains from one sample in a study of cytomegalovirus exposure and HLA in healthy donors. Produced via immunoSEQ multiplex PCR; TCRdb's table is partial and in-frame only. The table records 250,000 to 350,000 clones, under 90% of them present only once. Material: PBMCs. These receptor sequences come from a girl aged 2 to 9 in good health and CMV-seronegative. Each CDR3 is given with its conserved first and last residue. The D gene is left open where the match is weak. The listing skips clone size in some rows; elsewhere it reads once, few, many or a size class.

clone size,J gene,D gene,V gene,CDR3 length,CDR3 protein,CDR3 DNA
.,TRBJ2-3,TRBD2,TRBV28,17,CASSQPLIAGGGDTQYF,TGTGCCAGCAGCCAACCCCTTATAGCGGGGGGGGGAGATACGCAGTATTTT
.,TRBJ2-7,TRBD2,TRBV27,16,CASSLAGLAGAYEQYF,TGTGCCAGCAGTTTAGCTGGACTAGCGGGAGCCTACGAGCAGTACTTC
few,TRBJ1-4,.,TRBV30,13,CAWSDGTNEKLFF,TGTGCCTGGAGTGATGGGACAAATGAAAAACTGTTTTTT
.,TRBJ2-1,.,TRBV14,13,CASSQGPWREQFF,TGTGCCAGCAGCCAAGGCCCTTGGCGGGAGCAGTTCTTC
.,TRBJ2-7,TRBD2,TRBV10-1,16,CASSWILAGGPYEQYF,TGCGCCAGCAGTTGGATACTAGCGGGGGGGCCCTACGAGCAGTACTTC
.,TRBJ2-7,TRBD2,TRBV15,16,CATSRDPGGYSYEQYF,TGTGCCACCAGCAGAGATCCGGGGGGATACTCCTACGAGCAGTACTTC
.,TRBJ2-5,TRBD2,TRBV9,16,CASSPNSGRAGETQYF,TGTGCCAGCAGCCCTAATAGCGGGAGGGCCGGAGAGACCCAGTACTTC
.,TRBJ1-6,.,TRBV6-5,16,CASSYSKSSYNSPLHF,TGTGCCAGCAGTTACTCGAAGAGCTCCTATAATTCACCCCTCCACTTT
.,TRBJ2-2,TRBD1,TRBV11-2,18,CASSLRPAGQGETGELFF,TGTGCCAGCAGCTTACGTCCAGCGGGACAGGGAGAAACCGGGGAGCTGTTTTTT
.,TRBJ1-2,TRBD1,TRBV28,12,CASWDRSYGYTF,TGTGCCAGCTGGGACAGGAGCTATGGCTACACCTTC
.,TRBJ1-1,.,TRBV4-2,14,CASSLRGKDTEAFF,TGTGCCAGCAGCCTGAGGGGGAAGGACACTGAAGCTTTCTTT
.,TRBJ1-4,.,TRBV5-1,15,CASSIGQTTNEKLFF,TGCGCCAGCAGCATAGGACAGACAACTAATGAAAAACTGTTTTTT
.,TRBJ2-5,.,TRBV9,12,CASSVSQETQYF,TGTGCCAGCAGCGTCTCCCAAGAGACCCAGTACTTC
.,TRBJ2-3,TRBD2,TRBV5-8,17,CASSLAGTTTRADTQYF,TGTGCCAGCAGCTTGGCCGGGACTACTACTCGGGCAGATACGCAGTATTTT
.,TRBJ2-1,TRBD2,TRBV5-1,15,CASSLGTSGGAWQFF,TGCGCCAGCAGCTTGGGTACTAGCGGGGGGGCCTGGCAGTTCTTC
.,TRBJ1-5,.,TRBV28,14,CASSLITGGQPQHF,TGTGCCAGCAGTTTAATAACCGGTGGTCAGCCCCAGCATTTT
.,TRBJ2-1,TRBD2,TRBV7-9,16,CASRPKGLAAYNEQFF,TGTGCCAGCAGACCAAAGGGACTAGCGGCTTACAATGAGCAGTTCTTC
.,TRBJ2-3,.,TRBV2,13,CASCCGARDTQYF,TGTGCCAGCTGTTGCGGGGCCAGGGATACGCAGTATTTT
.,TRBJ2-1,.,TRBV27,13,CASSLSVGGGQFF,TGTGCCAGCAGTTTATCTGTCGGGGGAGGGCAGTTCTTC
.,TRBJ2-2,TRBD2,TRBV13,15,CASSWTSGGAGELFF,TGTGCCAGCAGCTGGACTAGCGGGGGGGCCGGGGAGCTGTTTTTT
.,TRBJ1-6,.,TRBV2,15,CASSSRTSVGSPLHF,TGTGCCAGCAGTTCAAGAACATCTGTGGGCTCACCCCTCCACTTT
.,TRBJ2-2,.,TRBV21-1,18,CASSLQWTGGPNTGELFF,TGTGCCAGCAGCCTCCAATGGACAGGGGGACCGAACACCGGGGAGCTGTTTTTT
.,TRBJ1-2,.,TRBV25-1,17,CASSVGWVAGRLSGYTF,TGTGCCAGCAGTGTTGGGTGGGTCGCAGGTCGGCTTTCTGGCTACACCTTC
.,TRBJ2-2,.,TRBV6-5,14,CATEPGQNTGELFF,TGTGCCACAGAACCGGGACAGAACACCGGGGAGCTGTTTTTT
.,TRBJ2-7,.,TRBV19,14,CASSSETYSYEQYF,TGTGCCAGTAGTAGTGAAACTTACTCCTACGAGCAGTACTTC
.,TRBJ1-5,.,TRBV28,15,CASRTMQGRDQPQHF,TGTGCCAGCAGGACGATGCAGGGGAGGGATCAGCCCCAGCATTTT
.,TRBJ1-4,.,TRBV4-1,14,CASSSRTVTEKLFF,TGCGCCAGCAGCTCCCGGACAGTGACTGAAAAACTGTTTTTT
.,TRBJ2-7,TRBD1,TRBV19,13,CATAQRGQNEQYF,TGTGCCACCGCACAAAGGGGACAGAACGAGCAGTACTTC
few,TRBJ1-1,TRBD1,TRBV27,17,CASSFIGQGRLNTEAFF,TGTGCCAGCAGTTTTATAGGACAGGGCCGGTTGAACACTGAAGCTTTCTTT
.,TRBJ1-5,.,TRBV14,15,CASSQGAGLNQPQHF,TGTGCCAGCAGCCAAGGGGCAGGGCTCAATCAGCCCCAGCATTTT
.,TRBJ2-7,TRBD2,TRBV7-3,16,CASSPDSGGAPYEQYF,TGTGCCAGCAGCCCGGATAGCGGGGGGGCCCCCTACGAGCAGTACTTC
few,TRBJ2-7,.,TRBV2,20,CAGLVGGQGTGLARTYEQYF,TGTGCCGGCTTAGTGGGGGGACAGGGGACGGGACTAGCGAGGACCTACGAGCAGTACTTC
once,TRBJ2-5,TRBD2,TRBV5-1,16,CASSGLAGGPLREQYF,TGCGCCAGCAGCGGACTAGCGGGGGGGCCTTTGAGGGAGCAGTACTTC
few,TRBJ2-1,TRBD1,TRBV15,15,CATRKDRGNYNEQFF,TGTGCCACCAGAAAGGACAGGGGGAACTACAATGAGCAGTTCTTC
few,TRBJ1-4,.,TRBV18,15,CASSPLGGTNEKLFF,TGTGCCAGCTCACCACTGGGGGGAACTAATGAAAAACTGTTTTTT
.,TRBJ2-5,.,TRBV29-1,12,CSVVFRQETQYF,TGCAGCGTTGTTTTCCGTCAAGAGACCCAGTACTTC
.,TRBJ2-3,TRBD1,TRBV28,18,CASSFRGTDRGPTDTQYF,TGTGCCAGCAGTTTTAGGGGCACGGACAGGGGGCCCACAGATACGCAGTATTTT
.,TRBJ1-1,.,TRBV7-6,18,CASSLAHSGIFEWTEAFF,TGTGCCAGCAGCTTAGCGCATTCGGGGATTTTTGAGTGGACTGAAGCTTTCTTT
.,TRBJ1-6,.,TRBV6-1,15,CASTPRQGQNSPLHF,TGTGCCAGCACTCCACGGCAGGGCCAAAATTCACCCCTCCACTTT
.,TRBJ1-1,.,TRBV2,14,CASTTTGGRTEAFF,TGTGCCAGCACCACCACTGGGGGCAGGACTGAAGCTTTCTTT
.,TRBJ2-7,.,TRBV19,14,CASSMTPGSYEQYF,TGTGCCAGTAGTATGACACCTGGTTCCTACGAGCAGTACTTC
.,TRBJ2-7,TRBD1,TRBV28,15,CASSRRGPVVHEQYF,TGTGCCAGCAGTCGCAGGGGGCCGGTGGTCCACGAGCAGTACTTC
.,TRBJ2-3,.,TRBV15,14,CATSRGDFQDTQYF,TGTGCCACCAGCAGAGGGGACTTTCAAGATACGCAGTATTTT
.,TRBJ1-1,.,TRBV13,15,CASSLHCRGHTEAFF,TGTGCCAGCAGCCTTCACTGTCGCGGGCACACTGAAGCTTTCTTT
.,TRBJ1-5,.,TRBV28,14,CAIARPGGNQPQHF,TGTGCCATCGCACGTCCCGGAGGCAATCAGCCCCAGCATTTT
.,TRBJ2-3,.,TRBV7-6,13,CASSSYGTDTQYF,TGTGCCAGCAGCAGCTATGGCACAGATACGCAGTATTTT
.,TRBJ2-1,.,TRBV7-2,16,CASSYEVVLPYNEQFF,TGTGCCAGCAGCTACGAGGTTGTCCTTCCCTACAATGAGCAGTTCTTC
.,TRBJ2-7,TRBD1,TRBV2,15,CASSAGTGGIYEQYF,TGTGCCAGCAGCGCAGGGACAGGGGGAATCTACGAGCAGTACTTC
.,TRBJ1-2,.,TRBV18,14,CASSPLVRNYGYTF,TGTGCCAGCTCACCACTCGTCAGAAACTATGGCTACACCTTC
.,TRBJ1-1,TRBD1,TRBV5-5,18,CASSFRTGMGTMNTEAFF,TGTGCCAGCAGCTTCCGGACAGGGATGGGGACCATGAACACTGAAGCTTTCTTT
.,TRBJ1-5,.,TRBV27,16,CASSHLRDWGNQPQHF,TGTGCCAGCAGCCACCTCAGGGATTGGGGCAATCAGCCCCAGCATTTT